These 25 T cell receptor beta chains were all obtained from the same sample, sequenced in a study of tumor-infiltrating lymphocytes in oesophageal squamous cell carcinoma. Each CDR3 protein is one row after TCRdb ran MiXCR on the PCR reads. The profile shows about 15,000 distinct CDR3 sequences, roughly 44% of them singletons. The sequenced material came from blood. These receptor sequences come from a male donor with esophageal squamous cell carcinoma.

In this sample, this clonotype turned up a few times. The rearrangement joins TRBV12-3 or TRBV12-4 to TRBJ2-1; 8 bases line up with TRBD2. V gave up 3 bases and J gave up 6 bases; unmatched junction bases: 4. The CDR3 runs to 14 residues. The DNA of the CDR3 is TGTGCCAGCAGTTTTTCAGCGGGAGTCAATGAGCAGTTCTTC. Protein product: CASSFSAGVNEQFF.

This clonotype has only one observation. Because the CDR3 is missing its conserved closing phenylalanine or tryptophan, this is likely a read error. The DNA is omitted, as the CDR3 cannot be located on it reliably, and the CDR3 follows TCRdb's listing. The rearrangement joins TRBV11-2 to TRBJ2-1; no DNA check was done on the table's D call, TRBD1. The CDR3 length is 17 residues, termini included. From germline, CDR1 is SGHAT and CDR2 FQNNGV. Here the CDR3 reads CASSNRDRGGSPLHFGN.

This chain links TRBV7-9 with TRBJ2-6; the D is unclear. The DNA end lines up better with TRBJ2-7; the J call may be wrong. The germline CDR1 and CDR2 sequences are SEHNR and FQNEAQ (reference sequence). The CDR3 sequence is 12 residues long. Written as DNA, the CDR3 is TGTGCCAGCAGCACATCAAACTACGAGCAGTACTTC. It codes for CASSTSNYEQYF.

The chain carries TRBV7-4 and TRBJ2-7; 14 nucleotides match TRBD2. This CDR3 region has 19 residues. Per the germline V gene, CDR1 is SGHVT and CDR2 is SQSDAQ. The V gene end was trimmed by 5 bases and the J gene end by 10 bases; junction bases not matched to a gene: 22. In DNA form, the CDR3 reads TGTGCCAGCAGCCCACGACTAGCGGGAGGGCCGGAATTAGGCCGCGCCCAGTACTTC. Translated, it gives CASSPRLAGGPELGRAQYF.

This chain links TRBV11-2 with TRBJ2-6, with a possible D match to TRBD1 (6 bases). The tail of the sequence fits TRBJ1-2 better, so the J call may be wrong. Per germline, CDR1 SGHAT and CDR2 FQNNGV. The CDR3 sequence is 13 residues long. CDR3 sequence (DNA): TGTGCCAGCAGCTTCGAACAGGGAGGTGGCTACACCTTC. This translates into CASSFEQGGGYTF.

The chain joins TRBV6-6 to TRBJ2-4; no clear D. Germline-derived CDR1 and CDR2 are MNHNY and SVGAGI (reference sequence). The CDR3 is 14 residues long. Trimming took off 0 bases at V and 13 bases at J, with 16 bases between the two ends. CDR3 region: CASSYSKIPFEQYF. For the CDR3, the DNA is TGTGCCAGCAGTTACTCGAAAATCCCTTTTGAGCAGTACTTC.

In its sample, this clonotype was seen many times. The chain employs TRBV7-2 and TRBJ2-7; 7 positions agree with TRBD1. CDR3 length: 15 amino acids. The J segment lost 7 bases and the V segment lost 1 base, leaving 10 bases of the junction unmatched. Germline V lookup: CDR1 SGHTA, CDR2 FQGNSA. The CDR3 spells CASSLGGQTYNEQYF. CDR3 bases: TGTGCCAGCAGCTTAGGGGGACAGACCTACAATGAGCAGTACTTC.

The J gene is TRBJ2-2, the V gene TRBV7-6, with a weak D call TRBD1 (6 bases). This CDR3 is built from 14 residues. Trimming stripped 4 bases from V and 4 bases from J, with 10 bases between. CDR1 is SGHVS and CDR2 is FNYEAQ in the germline V gene. As DNA, the CDR3 is TGTGCCAGCAGCTCCGGACAGACCACCGGGGAGCTGTTTTTT. Its translation: CASSSGQTTGELFF.

This clonotype showed up many times. V and J are TRBV6-6 and TRBJ2-1; TRBD2 agrees at 13 bases. The CDR3 totals 15 residues. With 2 bases clipped from V and 7 bases from J, the junction kept 2 bases outside the gene matches. Germline values: CDR1 MNHNY, CDR2 SVGAGI (reference sequence). The CDR3 sequence is CASSYRTSGSNEQFF. CDR3 nucleotides: TGTGCCAGCAGTTACCGGACTAGCGGGAGTAATGAGCAGTTCTTC.

V and J are TRBV15 and TRBJ2-3; no firm D call. V was trimmed by 1 base and J by 5 bases, leaving 4 bases between them. This CDR3 has 12 amino acids. From germline, CDR1 is LNHNV and CDR2 YYDKDF (reference sequence). The CDR3: CATSRGEDTQYF. The CDR3 bases are TGTGCCACCAGCAGAGGAGAAGATACGCAGTATTTT.

This clonotype was observed many times. J is TRBJ2-1 and V is TRBV27; 11 bases are shared with TRBD2. The CDR3 spans 15 residues. In germline, CDR1 is MNHEY, CDR2 SMNVEV (reference sequence). V was pared by 2 bases and J by 7 bases, with 4 bases of the junction left unmatched. Here the CDR3 reads CASSLLAGGVNEQFF. In DNA form, the CDR3 reads TGTGCCAGCAGTTTACTAGCGGGGGGTGTTAATGAGCAGTTCTTC.

The chain uses TRBV28 and TRBJ2-5; maybe TRBD1 (5 bases). The J call may be faulty, since TRBJ2-7 better matches the DNA end. Germline assignment: CDR1 MDHEN and CDR2 SYDVKM. The CDR3 extends over 15 amino acids. CDR3 bases: TGTGCCAGCAGTTTAAGTTCAAGGGGCCGAAACGAGCAGTACTTC. Amino acids: CASSLSSRGRNEQYF.

This clonotype is medium-sized within its sample. The rearrangement joins TRBV28 to TRBJ2-5; D is possibly TRBD1 (6 bases). V dropped 1 base and J dropped 4 bases, with 13 bases sitting between them. CDR1 is MDHEN and CDR2 is SYDVKM in the germline V gene. The CDR3 has 15 amino acids. CDR3 region: CASSLSTGWGETQYF. The CDR3 coding sequence is TGTGCCAGCAGTTTATCAACAGGGTGGGGAGAGACCCAGTACTTC.

This chain joins TRBV11-2 and TRBJ2-6; no reliable D call. Trimming removed 3 bases at V and 0 bases at J, with 6 bases between. Germline V gene data show CDR1 as SGHAT and CDR2 as FQNNGV. The CDR3 covers 15 residues. The CDR3 DNA follows: TGTGCCAGCAGCTTGGATTACTCTGGGGCCAACGTCCTGACTTTC. It translates to CASSLDYSGANVLTF.

Concerning this clonotype itself: Being one base from a much bigger clone, this may be a read error. The chain links TRBV27 to TRBJ2-5; the D is unclear. CDR1 and CDR2 from the germline V gene are MNHEY and SMNVEV (reference sequence). The CDR3 loop spans 13 amino acids. V lost 6 bases, J lost 11 bases, and 19 bases lay in between. The CDR3 is CASRTDIYNEQYF. The CDR3, as DNA: TGTGCCAGCAGAACCGACATTTACAATGAGCAGTACTTC.

The V call is TRBV12-3 or TRBV12-4, the J call TRBJ2-5; D call uncertain. The CDR3 covers 14 residues. Trimming left V 3 bases short and J 1 base short, with 9 bases between. CDR3 amino acids: CASSLGSLQETQYF. The CDR3 DNA reads as TGTGCCAGCAGTTTGGGCAGTCTCCAAGAGACCCAGTACTTC.

This clonotype has a count of ten or more. The chain uses TRBV11-2 and TRBJ1-4; TRBD1 matches at 10 bases. Germline CDR1 SGHAT, CDR2 FQNNGV. J was trimmed by 7 bases and V by 5 bases; bases with no gene match: 7. This CDR3 region has 15 residues. CDR3 region: CASSRRTGGSEKLFF. The CDR3 bases are TGTGCCAGCAGCCGACGGACAGGGGGTAGTGAAAAACTGTTTTTT.

This clonotype was counted many times. J is TRBJ2-3 and V is TRBV12-3 or TRBV12-4; D call uncertain. V lost 2 bases and J lost 3, with 9 bases in between. The CDR3 contains 14 residues. The CDR3 region is CASSLSGRTDTQYF. The CDR3 bases are TGTGCCAGCAGTTTATCTGGACGGACAGATACGCAGTATTTT.

The chain links TRBV6-8 to TRBJ2-5, with TRBD2 matching over 9 bases. The last part of the DNA fits TRBJ2-7 better; the J call may be wrong. The length of the CDR3 is 19 residues. Germline V gene data show CDR1 as MNHGY and CDR2 as SAAAGT. The CDR3 here is CASSYSRGGEAGGPNEQYF. The CDR3 DNA is TGTGCCAGCAGTTACTCGAGGGGGGGCGAGGCGGGAGGGCCCAACGAGCAGTACTTC.

This clonotype was found a few times. V is TRBV11-3 and J is TRBJ2-7; the D is unclear. This CDR3 is 14 amino acids long. CDR1 and CDR2 from the germline V gene are SGHNT and YENEEA. V lost 6 bases and J lost 2, with 14 bases in between. This chain's CDR3 is CASRSRFSPYEQYF. The CDR3 coding sequence is TGTGCCAGCAGGTCTAGATTTTCTCCCTACGAGCAGTACTTC.

This clonotype showed up just a few times. This chain uses TRBV4-1 with TRBJ2-3; D not certain. Trimming took 6 bases from V and 2 from J, leaving 12 bases between them. Germline V gene sequence: CDR1 MGHRA, CDR2 YSYEKL. The CDR3 consists of 14 residues. The CDR3 bases are TGCGCCAGCAGGCAACGAGGATCCACAGATACGCAGTATTTT. Translated, it gives CASRQRGSTDTQYF.

This clonotype qualifies as medium-sized. The V call is TRBV7-3, the J call TRBJ2-5; no clear D gene. Trimming left V 2 bases short and J 3 bases short, with 10 bases between. This CDR3 is 14 amino acids long. Germline-derived CDR1 and CDR2 are SGHTA and FQGTGA. CDR3 residues: CASSLGGTKETQYF. The DNA for the CDR3 is TGTGCCAGCAGCTTAGGCGGAACCAAAGAGACCCAGTACTTC.

Only one count was recorded for this clonotype. For the CDR3, the DNA is TGTGCCAGCGAACTACAGGGACAGAGAAACTATGGCTACACCTTC. Protein product: CASELQGQRNYGYTF. The chain has TRBV7-2 and TRBJ1-2; 7 nucleotides line up with TRBD1. The CDR3 extends over 15 amino acids. The germline CDR1 and CDR2 sequences are SGHTA and FQGNSA. V was clipped by 8 bases and J by 2 bases; unmatched bases: 11. The entire variable domain, with the rest obtained from reference TRBV7-2 and TRBJ1-2, is as follows: GAGVSQSPSNKVTEKGKDVELRCDPISGHTALYWYRQSLGQGLEFLIYFQGNSAPDKSGLPSDRFSAERTGGSVSTLTIQRTQQEDSAVYLCASELQGQRNYGYTFGSGTRLTVV.

Concerning this clonotype itself: One end of the junction does not line up with germline, which may come from a read error. V gene TRBV5-3 combines with J gene TRBJ2-3; unclear D gene. TRBV5-3 is classed as an ORF, of uncertain function. The CDR3 is 15 residues long. CDR3 region: CASSLDSRSTDTQYF. The CDR3 nucleotides read TGTGCCAGCAGCTTGGATTCAAGGAGCACAGATACGCAGTATTTT.

This chain links TRBV7-2 with TRBJ1-2; 7 nucleotides align to TRBD2. The DNA end lines up better with TRBJ2-1; the J call may be wrong. The CDR3 length is 17 residues. The V gene's germline CDR1 is SGHTA and CDR2 FQGNSA. DNA for the CDR3: TGTGCCAGCAGCTTCGAGGGACTACTCGATACCTACAATGAGCAGTTCTTC. Translation: CASSFEGLLDTYNEQFF.